What follows describes a single TCR beta chain. As handled by the study authors: Reference gene primers were amplified, and this amplification served to estimate nucleated cell counts. This table comes from immunoSEQ multiplex PCR, and its TCRdb copy is limited to in-frame clones, with some not included. From that table come the V and J calls and clone size; the DNA was used to work out D and trimming. The table lists roughly 210,000 clones, roughly 84% of them singletons. Adults between about 18 and 89 years of age took part from 20 to 25 US areas. Donors were grouped by their self-reported clinical history. The source of the sample is a study of blood T cell repertoires in COVID-19. Study as a whole: T cells, B-cell-depleted T cells, or PBMCs provided the cDNA or gDNA that served as material.

V lost 6 bases and J lost 0; bases outside the gene matches: 10. Per germline, CDR1 SGHKS and CDR2 YYEKEE (reference sequence). The CDR3 is 16 residues long. Sequencing was carried out using PBMCs or T cells enriched from blood (not recorded which). The clonotype was recovered from a man younger than 45 in a cohort exposed to, infected with or recovered from COVID-19 (not recorded which). This chain uses TRBV5-5 with TRBJ1-1, with TRBD1 identical over 8 bases. The CDR3: CASTTGGLGMNTEAFF. As DNA, the CDR3 is TGTGCCAGCACCACAGGGGGACTGGGAATGAACACTGAAGCTTTCTTT.